The clone carrying this TCR beta chain was seen only a few times. The antigen is not known. This sample was taken from a study of T cells in Graves' hyperthyroidism and ophthalmopathy. Study observations and caveats: Clonotypes that were expanded in thyroid above 0.001 mostly appeared in blood too. Model output signaled ophthalmopathy a median roughly 6.1 months ahead of onset.

From RNA transcripts, TCR beta CDR3 regions were amplified. The primer set for the first-round RT-PCR of the TCR CDR3 was HTBI. MiXCR was run by TCRdb on the multiplex PCR reads, yielding one entry per CDR3 protein. The table records a few hundred thousand distinct CDR3 sequences, about 15% of them present only once. Patients with ophthalmopathy all had a Clinical Activity Score of at least 3, a NOSPECS grade of at least 4 and duration under 3 months. Clinical symptoms, serum thyroxine, TRAb, thyroid ultrasound and orbital computed tomography established diagnosis. The specimen sequenced was blood. This TCR derives from a woman in her 30s with Graves' ophthalmopathy.

The CDR3: CASSLALGTDYNSPLHF. The CDR3 DNA reads TGTGCCAGCAGCTTAGCACTCGGGACAGACTATAATTCACCCCTCCACTTT. The chain couples TRBV7-9 to TRBJ1-6, with TRBD1 matching 7 bases. CDR3 size: 17 residues. Germline assignment: CDR1 SEHNR and CDR2 FQNEAQ (reference sequence). After removal of 0 bases from V and 3 bases from J, the junction contained 5 bases not matched to a gene.